Sequencing of this T cell receptor beta chain was carried out in a study of T-cell memory formation after mild COVID-19. Findings and limits, study-wide: Clones which contracted sat mainly in CM and EM if CD4+, and in EMRA if CD8+. Several responding clones turned up in pre-infection memory, indicating that cross-reactive memory may have taken part. In second-wave clones peaking day 37, SARS-CoV-2 specificity remained unconfirmed.

The ends were cut back, 3 bases at V and 1 base at J, with 6 bases in the middle. The CDR3 has 13 residues. TCRdb reprocessed the 5' RACE reads via MiXCR and lists one record per CDR3 protein. Here the sample spans 250,000 to 350,000 distinct CDR3 sequences, around 15% being singletons. Points on this clonotype: Its antigen is undetermined.

This clonotype was sampled from a man aged 18 to 30 who had mild COVID-19 (a few samples of this study predate the infection). Cell type and time point are not known. The sequencing input was PBMCs or a T cell subset sorted from them (not recorded which). The chain is built from TRBV12-3 or TRBV12-4 and TRBJ1-1, with D uncertain. CDR3 nucleotide sequence: TGTGCCAGCAGTTTTTTAGAGAACACTGAAGCTTTCTTT. Its translation is CASSFLENTEAFF.